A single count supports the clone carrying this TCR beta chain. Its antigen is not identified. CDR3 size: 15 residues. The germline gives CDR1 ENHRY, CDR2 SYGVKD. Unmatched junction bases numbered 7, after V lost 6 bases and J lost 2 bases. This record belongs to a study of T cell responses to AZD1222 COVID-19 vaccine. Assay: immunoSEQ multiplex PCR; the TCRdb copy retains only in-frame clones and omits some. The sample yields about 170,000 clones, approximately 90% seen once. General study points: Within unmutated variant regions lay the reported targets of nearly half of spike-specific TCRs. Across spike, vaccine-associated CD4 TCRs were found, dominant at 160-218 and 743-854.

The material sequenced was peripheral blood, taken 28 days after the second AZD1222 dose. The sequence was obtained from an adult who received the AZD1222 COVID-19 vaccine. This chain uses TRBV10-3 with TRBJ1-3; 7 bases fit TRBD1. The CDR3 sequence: CAIRGGGQAGNTIYF. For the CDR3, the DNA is TGTGCCATCAGAGGGGGCGGACAGGCTGGAAACACCATATATTTT.